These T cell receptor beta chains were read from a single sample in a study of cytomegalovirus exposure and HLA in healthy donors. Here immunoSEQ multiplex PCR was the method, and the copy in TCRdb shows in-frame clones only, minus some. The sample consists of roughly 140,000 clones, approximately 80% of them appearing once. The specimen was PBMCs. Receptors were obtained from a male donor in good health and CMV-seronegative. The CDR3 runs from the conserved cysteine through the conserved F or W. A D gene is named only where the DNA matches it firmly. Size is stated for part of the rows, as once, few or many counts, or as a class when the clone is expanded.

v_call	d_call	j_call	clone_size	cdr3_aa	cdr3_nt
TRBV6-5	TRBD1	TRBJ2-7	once	CASSERDSGKYEQYF	TGTGCCAGCAGCGAACGGGACAGCGGAAAATACGAGCAGTACTTC
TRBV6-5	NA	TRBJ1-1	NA	CASRHGGAVGTEAFF	TGTGCCAGCAGGCACGGAGGGGCTGTCGGCACTGAAGCTTTCTTT
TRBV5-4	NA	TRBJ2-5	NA	CASSLRAQETQYF	TGTGCCAGCAGCTTGCGAGCCCAAGAGACCCAGTACTTC
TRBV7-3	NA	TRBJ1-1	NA	CASSSGLLTEAFF	TGTGCCAGCAGCTCAGGACTTCTCACTGAAGCTTTCTTT
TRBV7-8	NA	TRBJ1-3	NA	CASSHALTANSGNTIYF	TGTGCCAGCAGCCATGCCCTGACAGCGAACTCTGGAAACACCATATATTTT
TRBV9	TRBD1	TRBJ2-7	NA	CASSATDRGPSYEQYF	TGTGCCAGCAGCGCTACTGACAGGGGGCCTTCCTACGAGCAGTACTTC
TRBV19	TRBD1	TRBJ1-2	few	CASRPGQGNYGYTF	TGTGCCAGTAGACCGGGACAGGGGAACTATGGCTACACCTTC
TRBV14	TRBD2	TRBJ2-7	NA	CASSQARAGGKQYF	TGTGCCAGCAGCCAAGCGAGAGCGGGAGGGAAGCAGTACTTC
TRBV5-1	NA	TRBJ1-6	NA	CASSLDSSYNSPLHF	TGCGCCAGCAGCTTGGACAGCTCCTATAATTCACCCCTCCACTTT
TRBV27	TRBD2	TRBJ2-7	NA	CASSSGLAVYEQYF	TGTGCCAGCAGTTCGGGACTAGCGGTCTACGAGCAGTACTTC
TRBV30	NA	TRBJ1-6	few	CAWAQNSPLHF	TGTGCCTGGGCCCAGAATTCACCCCTCCACTTT
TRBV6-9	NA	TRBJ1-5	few	CAGGSGIYSNQPQHF	TGTGCCGGGGGGAGCGGGATCTATAGCAATCAGCCCCAGCATTTT
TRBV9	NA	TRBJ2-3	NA	CASSQNTDTQYF	TGTGCCAGCAGCCAGAACACAGATACGCAGTATTTT
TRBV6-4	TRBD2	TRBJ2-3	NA	CASSPAGGSTDTQYF	TGTGCCAGCAGTCCAGCGGGAGGGAGCACAGATACGCAGTATTTT
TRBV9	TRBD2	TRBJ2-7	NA	CASSAGLAGYEQYF	TGTGCCAGCAGCGCCGGACTAGCGGGATACGAGCAGTACTTC
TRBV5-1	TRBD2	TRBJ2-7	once	CASSSGTSGRGSYEQYF	TGCGCCAGCAGCTCCGGGACTAGCGGGAGGGGCTCCTACGAGCAGTACTTC
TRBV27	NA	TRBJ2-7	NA	CASSLGGAISSYEQYF	TGTGCCAGCAGTTTAGGAGGGGCCATCAGCTCCTACGAGCAGTACTTC
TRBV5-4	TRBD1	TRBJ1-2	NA	CASSAQGAQGYTF	TGTGCCAGCAGCGCACAGGGGGCGCAAGGCTACACCTTC
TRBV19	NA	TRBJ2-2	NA	CASSIRGSGELFF	TGTGCCAGTAGTATAAGAGGTTCCGGGGAGCTGTTTTTT
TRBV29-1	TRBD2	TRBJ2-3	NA	CSVVLAGGPVTDTQYF	TGCAGCGTTGTATTAGCGGGAGGGCCCGTCACAGATACGCAGTATTTT
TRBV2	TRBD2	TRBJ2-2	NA	CASSGGLAGVSGELFF	TGTGCCAGCAGCGGAGGACTAGCGGGAGTCTCCGGGGAGCTGTTTTTT
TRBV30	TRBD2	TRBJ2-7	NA	CAWSAGGEQYF	TGTGCCTGGAGTGCGGGAGGCGAGCAGTACTTC
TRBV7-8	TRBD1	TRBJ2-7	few	CASSTRDRKAYEQYF	TGTGCCAGCAGCACCCGGGACAGGAAGGCCTACGAGCAGTACTTC
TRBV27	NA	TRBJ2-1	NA	CASSIGTFNEQFF	TGTGCCAGCAGTATCGGGACTTTCAATGAGCAGTTCTTC
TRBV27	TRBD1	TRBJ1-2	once	CASLPGQGATEGYTF	TGTGCCAGCCTGCCGGGACAGGGGGCTACGGAAGGCTACACCTTC
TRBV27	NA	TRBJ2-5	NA	CASSPRGSGSSQYF	TGTGCCAGCAGTCCACGGGGTAGCGGCTCATCCCAGTACTTC
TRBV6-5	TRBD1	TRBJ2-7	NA	CASSYGRGTGPYEQYF	TGTGCCAGCAGTTACGGGCGGGGGACAGGGCCCTACGAGCAGTACTTC
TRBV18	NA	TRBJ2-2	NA	CASSKPGSLRELFF	TGTGCCAGCTCAAAACCAGGGTCACTCCGGGAGCTGTTTTTT
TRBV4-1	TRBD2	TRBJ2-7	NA	CASSQDRTSGPSYEQYF	TGCGCCAGCAGCCAAGACAGGACTAGCGGACCATCCTACGAGCAGTACTTC
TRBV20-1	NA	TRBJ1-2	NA	CRGGDYGYTF	TGCAGGGGAGGGGACTATGGCTACACCTTC
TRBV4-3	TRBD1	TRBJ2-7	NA	CASSQEPSGGTSLSYEQYF	TGCGCCAGCAGCCAAGAGCCTTCAGGGGGAACCTCCCTCTCCTACGAGCAGTACTTC
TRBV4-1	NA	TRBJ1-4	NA	CASSQVTQGQKLFF	TGCGCCAGCAGCCAAGTTACTCAGGGGCAGAAACTGTTTTTT
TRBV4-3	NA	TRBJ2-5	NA	CASSQRTGASVGETQYF	TGCGCCAGCAGCCAACGGACAGGCGCTAGCGTCGGAGAGACCCAGTACTTC
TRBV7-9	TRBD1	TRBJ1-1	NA	CASSPGTGGSFF	TGTGCCAGCAGCCCCGGGACAGGGGGGTCTTTCTTT
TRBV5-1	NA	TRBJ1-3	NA	CASGQEGPGNTIYF	TGCGCCAGCGGCCAGGAGGGCCCTGGAAACACCATATATTTT
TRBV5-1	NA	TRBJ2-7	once	CASSLAGLTYEQCF	TGCGCCAGCAGCTTGGCTGGGCTGACCTACGAGCAGTGCTTC
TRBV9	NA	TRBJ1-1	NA	CASSVTPTGNTEAFF	TGTGCCAGCAGCGTAACCCCGACAGGGAACACTGAAGCTTTCTTT
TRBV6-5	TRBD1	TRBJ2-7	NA	CASRPLRDSPYEQYF	TGTGCCAGCAGACCCCTCCGGGACAGTCCCTACGAGCAGTACTTC
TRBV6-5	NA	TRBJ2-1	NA	CASSYEGTSYNEQFF	TGTGCCAGCAGTTACGAGGGTACCTCCTACAATGAGCAGTTCTTC
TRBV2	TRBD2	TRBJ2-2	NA	CASRREGSGELFF	TGTGCCAGCAGGCGGGAGGGCTCCGGGGAGCTGTTTTTT
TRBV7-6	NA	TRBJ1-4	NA	CASSPSWGLGEKLFF	TGTGCCAGCAGCCCCTCGTGGGGGCTGGGGGAAAAACTGTTTTTT
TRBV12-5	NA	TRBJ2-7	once	CASGLFGNPYEQYF	TGTGCTAGTGGTTTGTTCGGGAACCCCTACGAGCAGTACTTC
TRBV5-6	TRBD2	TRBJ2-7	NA	CASSYSIAGTYEQYF	TGTGCCAGCAGCTACTCTATAGCGGGGACCTACGAGCAGTACTTC
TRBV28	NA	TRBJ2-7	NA	CASSPERGSYEQYF	TGTGCCAGCAGTCCAGAGAGAGGTTCCTACGAGCAGTACTTC
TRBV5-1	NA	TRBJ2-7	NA	CASSLERPGLYEQYF	TGCGCCAGCAGCTTGGAAAGGCCGGGATTGTACGAGCAGTACTTC
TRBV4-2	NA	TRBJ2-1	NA	CASSQEGGNSYNEQFF	TGTGCCAGCAGCCAAGAGGGAGGCAACTCCTACAATGAGCAGTTCTTC
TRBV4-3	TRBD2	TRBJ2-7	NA	CASSQEGGTLGSGKTYEQYF	TGCGCCAGCAGCCAAGAAGGCGGGACCCTGGGTAGCGGGAAGACCTACGAGCAGTACTTC
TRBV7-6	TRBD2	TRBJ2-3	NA	CASSPTTSGRGWDTQYF	TGTGCCAGCAGCCCAACGACTAGCGGGAGAGGGTGGGATACGCAGTATTTT
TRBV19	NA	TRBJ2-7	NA	CASSLTQGYEQYF	TGTGCCAGTAGTCTGACACAGGGCTACGAGCAGTACTTC
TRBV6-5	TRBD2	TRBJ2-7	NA	CASSLTSGAYEQYF	TGTGCCAGCAGCCTAACTAGCGGGGCCTACGAGCAGTACTTC
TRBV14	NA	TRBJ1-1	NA	CASSQVRDTEAFF	TGTGCCAGCAGCCAAGTCCGGGACACTGAAGCTTTCTTT
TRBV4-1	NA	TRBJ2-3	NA	CASSRIPSGSDTQYF	TGCGCCAGCAGCCGTATTCCATCGGGGTCAGATACGCAGTATTTT
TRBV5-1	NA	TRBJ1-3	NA	CASSPGEATGNTIYF	TGCGCCAGCAGCCCGGGGGAGGCGACTGGAAACACCATATATTTT
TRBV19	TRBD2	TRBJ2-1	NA	CASTWTSGRPNEQFF	TGTGCCAGTACCTGGACTAGCGGGAGGCCTAATGAGCAGTTCTTC
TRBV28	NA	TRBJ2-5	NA	CASKVRGETQYF	TGTGCCAGCAAAGTGAGGGGGGAGACCCAGTACTTC
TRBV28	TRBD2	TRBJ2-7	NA	CASGLVSFHEQYF	TGTGCCAGTGGACTAGTCTCCTTCCACGAGCAGTACTTC
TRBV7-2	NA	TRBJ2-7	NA	CASSFVQGKGEQYF	TGTGCCAGCAGTTTTGTCCAGGGAAAAGGAGAGCAGTACTTC
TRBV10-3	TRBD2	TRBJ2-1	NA	CAISEWGGREYNNEQFF	TGTGCCATCAGTGAGTGGGGTGGGCGGGAGTACAACAATGAGCAGTTCTTC
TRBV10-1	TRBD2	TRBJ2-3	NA	CASSPAGGPSGPTDTQYF	TGCGCCAGCAGTCCCGCGGGGGGGCCCAGCGGGCCGACAGATACGCAGTATTTT